This T cell receptor beta chain was profiled in a study of T cell repertoires and HLA-DP antigens. Notes on the study in general: Previously undetected clones averaged approximately 34% and 48% against the two alleles respectively. Responder cells were total CD4+ cells with a HeLa antigen-presenting system.

Germline V CDR1 and CDR2: GTSNPN, SVGIG (reference sequence). The CDR3 totals 16 residues. Trimming left V 5 bases short and J 4 bases short, with 18 bases between. For pre-culture CD4+ samples, the target was a few hundred thousand T cell genomes. Sequenced by immunoSEQ multiplex PCR; TCRdb stores in-frame clones only, minus some. Of approximately 90,000 clones detected, around nine tenths appear once; the ten largest clones hold 1.7%. A remark on this clone: The antigen is not known.

Purity of the untouched CD4+ T cells was about 97.7%. This TCR derives from a man aged 45-65 years in good health and CMV-seronegative. The V and J genes are TRBV30 and TRBJ2-6; perhaps TRBD2 as D (7 bases). The sequencing sample was made of CD4+ T cells from PBMCs. CDR3 residues: CAWDARGAGGANVLTF. The CDR3 nucleotides read TGTGCCTGGGATGCCCGGGGGGCTGGAGGGGCCAACGTCCTGACTTTC. Variable domain in full (rest from reference TRBV30 and TRBJ2-6): SQTIHQWPATLVQPVGSPLSLECTVEGTSNPNLYWYRQAAGRGLQLLFYSVGIGQISSEVPQNLSASRPQDRQFILSSKKLLLSDSGFYLCAWDARGAGGANVLTFGAGSRLTVL.